This entry is about one T cell receptor (beta chain). This clone was recorded a few times. The antigen it binds to is not known. Base qualities are not recorded, but no much larger clone differs from it by a single base. From the cysteine through the phenylalanine, the CDR3 covers 15 amino acids. Only CDR3 DNA remains: 45 bases, in frame from the first base. V is cut by 5 bases and J by 1 base, and the space between the germline ends is 14 bases. The germline V gene specifies MDHEN as CDR1 and SYDVKM as CDR2. The data were taken from a study of Ad26.COV2.S vaccination and SARS-CoV-2 variants (dated by TCRdb to the early 2020s). Notes on the research overall: Donors in the vaccine arm were drawn from COV1001, a phase I-IIa trial of Ad26.COV2.S in healthy adults that was multicentre, randomized, double-blind and placebo-controlled. TCRbeta repertoire sequencing served as the tool for gauging how specific and how broad the SARS-CoV-2-reactive T cell receptors were following Ad26.COV2.S vaccination. Ad26.COV2.S was administered intramuscularly at a dose of 5x10^10 or 1x10^11 viral particles, either as one shot or as two shots given 56 days apart. The TCR-sequenced set comprised roughly 30 samples: around 20 Ad26.COV2.S vaccine recipients, 5 placebo recipients and 8 SARS-CoV-2 convalescent individuals. Participants in the trial were split at random into five groups of five each, receiving low-dose or high-dose Ad26.COV2.S once or twice, or else placebo on both occasions. Investigators did not know the trial group allocation while performing experiments and assessing outcomes.

The paper as a whole reports these results and caveats: Non-spike TCR breadth was comparable between vaccine and placebo recipients, consistent with the vaccine containing only spike. The study lacked the statistical power to compare responses across vaccine doses or regimens. Spike-specific TCR breadth was higher in Ad26.COV2.S recipients than in placebo recipients (P = 0.0014). After vaccination, spike-specific CD8+ and CD4+ T cell responses were reported to show substantial breadth. The authors noted that total T cell responses may have been underestimated by the TCR breadth and depth analyses.

The immunoSEQ Assay was the method used to sequence TCRbeta CDR3 regions. After extraction, genomic DNA underwent amplification by bias-controlled multiplex PCR, followed by high-throughput sequencing. Concerning the study's data processing: To quantify the absolute abundance of each unique TCRbeta CDR3 region, sequences were collapsed and filtered. T cell fraction was estimated by normalizing TCRbeta template counts to usable DNA, with usable DNA measured through amplification of reference genes found in all nucleated cells. Repertoire TCRs were annotated as SARS-CoV-2-specific when V gene, CDR3 amino acid sequence and J gene were exactly matched to a known reactive TCR set. The reference SARS-CoV-2 TCR set was obtained from MIRA and was filtered for enrichment in COVID-19-positive ImmuneCODE repertoires, whereby public or cross-reactive TCRs were removed. Using the MIRA antigens, annotated TCRs were further analysed by specific ORF or by position within an ORF. Breadth was defined as annotated unique rearrangements over total unique productive rearrangements; depth was the summed frequency of those rearrangements. Two-sided Wilcoxon rank-sum tests were applied when comparing TCR breadth between groups. Imported from immuneACCESS, the table was reduced by TCRdb to in-frame sequences with V and J called. These copies leave out some clones; in studies compared against another copy, an unresolved V gene accounts for under half, and the cause of the remainder is not known. V and J calls and clone size are as listed in that table; D and trimming were resolved from the DNA. This sample gives 300,000 to 350,000 clones in total; less than 90% of them show up just once. The ten largest make up 6.4% of the sample.

The sample's treatment or condition label, decoded: over 15 received Ad26.COV2.S at low or high dose, single or two shots; several received placebo; per-sample allocation not given. For vaccine and placebo recipients, the sequenced repertoires came from samples collected on day 63 after the first injection. In Cohort 1b, about 27 adults aged 18-55 years were enrolled at a single site in Boston, USA, between 29 July and 7 August 2020. Ad26.COV2.S was a replication-incompetent adenovirus type 26 vector that expressed a prefusion-stabilized SARS-CoV-2 spike protein derived from the original Wuhan strain.

In this chain, TRBV28 is recombined with TRBJ1-2; perhaps TRBD1 is the D gene, with 6 bases matching. The sequencing used peripheral blood, collected in a trial of Ad26.COV2.S vaccine versus placebo. The receptor was isolated from a person between 18 and 59 years old who received the Ad26.COV2.S COVID-19 vaccine or a placebo. The CDR3 reads CASSLGGTSNYGYTF. The DNA sequence reads TGTGCCAGCAGTCTAGGGGGGACCAGTAACTATGGCTACACCTTC.